The entry below gives a single T cell receptor (beta chain) sequence along with its context. The data stem from a study of blood T cell repertoires in COVID-19. Across the study: Whether acute or convalescent, the COVID-19 samples came from the United States, Italy and Spain.

In the original analysis: Amplification from reference gene primers served as the basis for estimated nucleated cell counts. Measured with immunoSEQ multiplex PCR; TCRdb has only the in-frame clones, and not every one. V, J and clone size were drawn from that table, and D and trimming were deduced from the DNA. Of tens of thousands of clones in the sample, approximately 81% were seen once. Trimming left V 1 base short and J 1 base short, with 7 bases between. The V gene's germline CDR1 is LGHDT and CDR2 YNNKEL (reference sequence). This CDR3 region has 14 residues. This sequence was found in a human donor with acute or convalescent COVID-19. The donor label of this sample is uncertain. The rearrangement uses TRBV3-1 (or the pseudogene TRBV3-2) and TRBJ2-5, with D unresolved. The source material was peripheral blood. CDR3 amino acids: CASSQVYSQETQYF. DNA for the CDR3: TGTGCCAGCAGCCAAGTCTACAGCCAAGAGACCCAGTACTTC.